Below are 9 T cell receptor beta chains sequenced from a single sample in a study of T cells in Graves' hyperthyroidism and ophthalmopathy. Amplification targeted TCR beta CDR3 regions from RNA transcripts. HTBI primers were employed in a first-round RT-PCR of the TCR CDR3. TCRdb re-derived calls from the multiplex PCR reads in MiXCR, one entry per CDR3 protein. Found here are about 610,000 distinct CDR3 sequences, roughly 14% of them singletons; the top ten hold around 4.5%. Source material: blood. These receptors were obtained from a woman aged 40 to 55 with Graves' ophthalmopathy.

This clonotype has ten or more counts. The V call is TRBV4-1, the J call TRBJ2-7, with a tentative D call TRBD1 (6 bases). Trimming cost V 0 bases and J 2 bases, with 11 bases left between them. The germline V gene has CDR1 MGHRA and CDR2 YSYEKL. This CDR3 is 15 amino acids long. The CDR3 DNA sequence: TGCGCCAGCAGCCAAGATTCGGCAGGGGCCTACGAGCAGTACTTC. Its protein is CASSQDSAGAYEQYF.

This clonotype was detected ten times or more. The genes are TRBV9 and TRBJ1-2, with D unresolved. V lost 2 bases and J 3 bases, leaving 8 bases between the germline ends. This CDR3 has 13 amino acids. Germline loops: CDR1 SGDLS, CDR2 YYNGEE. In DNA form, the CDR3 reads TGTGCCAGCAGCGTGGGTAGACACTATGGCTACACCTTC. It yields the protein CASSVGRHYGYTF. The variable domain in full, completed from reference TRBV9 and TRBJ1-2, reads DSGVTQTPKHLITATGQRVTLRCSPRSGDLSVYWYQQSLDQGLQFLIQYYNGEERAKGNILERFSAQQFPDLHSELNLSSLELGDSALYFCASSVGRHYGYTFGSGTRLTVV.

Many counts were recorded for this clonotype. One junction end disagrees with the germline gene, perhaps due to a read error. The chain links TRBV5-1 to TRBJ2-5; tentatively, D is TRBD1 (5 bases). The CDR3 consists of 13 residues. Germline V gene sequence: CDR1 SGHRS, CDR2 YFSETQ. CDR3 DNA: TGTGCCAGCAGTTTAGTAGGGGAAGAGACCCAGTACTTC. Protein sequence: CASSLVGEETQYF.

This clonotype was counted at least ten times. The CDR3, as DNA: TGTGCCACCAGCGACAGGGGGTTTAATGGCTACACCTTC. Protein: CATSDRGFNGYTF. The gene calls are TRBV15 and TRBJ1-2; TRBD1 aligns across 9 bases. The germline V gene has CDR1 LNHNV and CDR2 YYDKDF (reference sequence). The CDR3 length is 13 residues. After removal of 5 bases from V and 6 bases from J, the junction contained 4 bases not matched to a gene.

This clonotype was seen ten or more times. V gene TRBV5-1 combines with J gene TRBJ2-7; tentatively, D is TRBD1 or TRBD2 (5 bases each). Germline V lookup: CDR1 SGHRS, CDR2 YFSETQ. The CDR3 has 16 amino acids. V dropped 5 bases and J dropped 4 bases, with 22 bases sitting between them. The CDR3 loop is CASSSSLGTPGYEQYF. CDR3 DNA sequence: TGCGCCAGCAGTTCCTCCCTCGGGACCCCGGGGTACGAGCAGTACTTC.

The table lists this clonotype with many counts. The chain combines TRBV30 with TRBJ2-7; TRBD2 is a possible D gene (6 bases). This CDR3 is built from 12 residues. Trimming cost V 4 bases and J 6 bases, with 13 bases left between them. Germline V gene data show CDR1 as GTSNPN and CDR2 as SVGIG (reference sequence). CDR3 in amino acids: CAWNRDSSEQYF. CDR3 DNA sequence: TGTGCCTGGAACCGGGACTCTAGCGAGCAGTACTTC.

This clonotype was seen ten or more times. The CDR3 nucleotides read TGTGCCAGCAGCTTCCGGGACAGGGCCGCCGGGGAGCTGTTTTTT. Its translation: CASSFRDRAAGELFF. The chain joins TRBV7-2 to TRBJ2-2; 9 bases agree with TRBD1. CDR1 and CDR2 (germline): SGHTA, FQGNSA. The V gene end was trimmed by 3 bases and the J gene end by 6 bases; junction bases not matched to a gene: 5. The CDR3 length is 15 residues.

This clonotype was counted at least ten times. The rearrangement links TRBV15 to TRBJ1-1; possibly TRBD1 for D (5 bases). The V gene's germline CDR1 is LNHNV and CDR2 YYDKDF (reference sequence). There are 14 residues in the CDR3. Trimming left V 5 bases short and J 3 bases short, with 13 bases between. The CDR3: CATSPDGGDTEAFF. The CDR3 DNA is TGTGCCACCAGCCCGGACGGGGGGGACACTGAAGCTTTCTTT.

This clonotype was recorded at least ten times. V and J are TRBV27 and TRBJ2-7; D is undetermined. V was shortened by 6 bases and J by 0 bases, with 9 bases between the two germline ends. There are 13 residues in the CDR3. CDR1 and CDR2 (germline): MNHEY, SMNVEV (reference sequence). The chain's CDR3 is CASSRTASYEQYF. The CDR3 DNA follows: TGTGCCAGCAGCCGGACGGCCTCCTACGAGCAGTACTTC.